This T cell receptor beta chain was obtained from a study of technical replicates of blood from several donors. Trimming removed 0 bases at V and 4 bases at J, with 11 bases between. CDR1 is SGHNT, CDR2 YENEEA, per germline. CDR3 length: 15 residues. TCRdb's table, derived via immunoSEQ multiplex PCR, lists solely in-frame clones and lacks some. In the table there are under 100,000 clones, 86% of which are singletons. This TCR was recovered from a human donor in good health. Some clones in this sample may be carry-over from other donors' samples. The chain employs TRBV11-3 and TRBJ2-3, with D possibly matching TRBD1 (5 bases). Sequencing input: PBMCs. CDR3 coding DNA: TGTGCCAGCAGCTTAGAGGGGCGCGAGGCAGATACGCAGTATTTT. It yields the protein CASSLEGREADTQYF.